This TCR beta chain was retrieved from a study of blood T cells in healthy people across ages. With a J-beta primer mix and a sample-barcoded 5' primer, a second PCR ran 7 to 11 cycles. Each CDR3 protein is one row after TCRdb ran MiXCR on the 5' RACE reads. Of about 930,000 distinct CDR3 sequences in the sample, almost 30% were seen once. Germline CDR1 and CDR2: SGHDN and FVKESK. Trimming removed 4 bases from V and 7 bases from J, with 25 bases in between. There are 17 residues in the CDR3. Investigators took about 9.2 milliliters of peripheral blood from every donor. This clonotype was seen more than once but under ten times. Another study also made use of these data, one on T cells of mothers and their children. From that second work: Mothers yielded over 9.5 million CDR3 reads, children about 3 million each. In both related and unrelated pairs, TCR recombination output is shaped similarly by thymic selection.

The chain uses TRBV14 and TRBJ2-5; D is undetermined. The sequenced material came from blood. The clonotype was recovered from a woman between 40 and 50 years old in good health. The CDR3 coding sequence is TGTGCCAGCAGCCGCGCATACTTACCGGGTCTTGCCGCGACCCAGTACTTC. Residues: CASSRAYLPGLAATQYF.